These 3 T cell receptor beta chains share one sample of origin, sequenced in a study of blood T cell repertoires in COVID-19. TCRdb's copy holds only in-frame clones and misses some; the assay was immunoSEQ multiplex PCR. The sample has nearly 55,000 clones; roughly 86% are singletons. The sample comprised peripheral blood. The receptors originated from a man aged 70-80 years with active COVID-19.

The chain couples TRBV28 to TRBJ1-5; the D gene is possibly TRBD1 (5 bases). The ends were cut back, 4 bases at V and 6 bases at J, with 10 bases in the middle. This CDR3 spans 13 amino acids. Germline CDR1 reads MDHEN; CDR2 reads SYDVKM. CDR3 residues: CASSSGEGQPQHF. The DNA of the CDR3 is TGTGCCAGCAGTTCGGGGGAAGGTCAGCCCCAGCATTTT. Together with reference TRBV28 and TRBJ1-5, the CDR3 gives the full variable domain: DVKVTQSSRYLVKRTGEKVFLECVQDMDHENMFWYRQDPGLGLRLIYFSYDVKMKEKGDIPEGYSVSREKKERFSLILESASTNQTSMYLCASSSGEGQPQHFGDGTRLSIL.

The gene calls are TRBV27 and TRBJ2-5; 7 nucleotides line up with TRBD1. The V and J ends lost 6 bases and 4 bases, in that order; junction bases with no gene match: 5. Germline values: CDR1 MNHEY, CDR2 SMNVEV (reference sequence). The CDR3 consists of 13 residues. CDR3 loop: CASRPGTVETQYF. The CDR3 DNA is TGTGCCAGCAGGCCAGGGACAGTAGAGACCCAGTACTTC.

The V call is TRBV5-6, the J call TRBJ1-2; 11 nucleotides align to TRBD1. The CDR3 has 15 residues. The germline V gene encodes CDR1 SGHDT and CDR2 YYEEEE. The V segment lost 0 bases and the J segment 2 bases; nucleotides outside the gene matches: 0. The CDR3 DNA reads TGTGCCAGCAGCTTGGGGGACAGGGGGAACTATGGCTACACCTTC. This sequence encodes CASSLGDRGNYGYTF.